The 11 T cell receptor beta chains listed next were all sequenced from one sample in a study of CXCR3-negative and CXCR3-positive naive CD8 T cells. Study-wide points: When CXCR3-positive naive cells were set against CXCR3-negative naive cells, the former had more hydrophobic TRB CDR3s.

Through 5' RACE with UMI labels, the TRB cDNA libraries were prepared. TCRdb reworked the 5' RACE reads into one entry per CDR3 protein, no DNA. The table for this sample gives about 60,000 distinct CDR3 sequences. No antigens are known for them. The sample comprised naive CXCR3+ CD8+ T cells from blood. Subset specified: CD45RO-CCR7+CD27+CD95- naive CD8+ T cells expressing CXCR3 (TNR3+). The receptors come from a human donor in good health. Some clones in this sample may be carry-over from other donors' samples.

The chain is built from TRBV4-3 and TRBJ2-7; TCRdb selects TRBD1, and the lack of DNA leaves this call unchecked. The length of the CDR3 is 14 residues. Germline CDR1 reads LGHNA; CDR2 reads YSLEER. CDR3 loop: CASSQGQGIYEQYF.

V and J are TRBV7-8 and TRBJ2-5. This CDR3 region has 13 residues. Germline V gene data show CDR1 as SGHVS and CDR2 as FQNEAQ. CDR3 region: CASSSGLRETQYF.

V gene TRBV2 combines with J gene TRBJ2-1; TCRdb designates TRBD1, a call that cannot be tested without DNA. The length of the CDR3 is 12 residues. From germline, CDR1 is SNHLY and CDR2 FYNNEI. CDR3 in amino acids: CASRRGSDEQFF. Based on the CDR3 plus reference TRBV2 and TRBJ2-1, the full variable domain is EPEVTQTPSHQVTQMGQEVILRCVPISNHLYFYWYRQILGQKVEFLVSFYNNEISEKSEIFDDQFSVERPDGSNFTLKIRSTKLEDSAMYFCASRRGSDEQFFGPGTRLTVL.

The CDR3: CSVEVVTSYEQYF. This sequence joins TRBV29-1 and TRBJ2-7. Germline CDR1 SQVTM, CDR2 ANQGSEA. The CDR3 totals 13 residues.

CDR3 sequence: CASSWLAGSYNEQFF. This chain joins TRBV7-9 and TRBJ2-1; as DNA is missing, the TRBD2 call by TCRdb cannot be tested. The CDR3 contains 15 residues. Germline CDR1 reads SEHNR; CDR2 reads FQNEAQ (reference sequence).

V is TRBV6-5 and J is TRBJ1-1; TCRdb reports TRBD1, a call that lacks DNA to check it against. Germline V gene lookup returns CDR1 MNHEY and CDR2 SVGAGI. The CDR3 is 11 residues long. The CDR3 protein is CASSSPGEAFF.

This clonotype is medium-sized (0.01 to 0.1%) by frequency. The gene calls are TRBV20-1 and TRBJ2-7; TCRdb designates TRBD2, a call that cannot be tested without DNA. The CDR3 loop spans 13 amino acids. CDR1 DFQATT and CDR2 SNEGSKA come from the germline V gene (reference sequence). CDR3 in amino acids: CSARWTSDYEQYF.

The chain employs TRBV7-8 and TRBJ2-5; lacking DNA, the TRBD2 call made by TCRdb goes unchecked. The germline CDR1 and CDR2 sequences are SGHVS and FQNEAQ. CDR3 length equals 18 residues. CDR3 loop: CASIPEVWLAGVQETQYF.

V usage is TRBV7-9 and J usage is TRBJ2-7; TCRdb returns TRBD1, unconfirmable since there is no DNA. Germline V gene sequence: CDR1 SEHNR, CDR2 FQNEAQ (reference sequence). The CDR3 is 14 residues long. The CDR3 sequence: CASSWDSSYIEQYF.

The chain is built from TRBV28 and TRBJ2-7; TCRdb returns TRBD1, unconfirmable since there is no DNA. Germline V gives CDR1 MDHEN, CDR2 SYDVKM. The CDR3 is 14 amino acids. The CDR3 protein is CASSPRGYDYEQYF.

The gene calls are TRBV2 and TRBJ2-2; TCRdb outputs TRBD2, but without DNA this stays unchecked. This CDR3 has 15 residues. The germline gives CDR1 SNHLY, CDR2 FYNNEI. CDR3 amino acids: CASKASSGRTGELFF.